Listed below are T cell receptor beta chains from one sample, sequenced in a study of OX40 agonist ivuxolimab in advanced cancers. Clones were sequenced by immunoSEQ multiplex PCR, and TCRdb holds only the in-frame ones, with some missing. The data hold some 49,000 clones, with roughly 80% observed a single time. The sample here was CD4+ or CD8+ T cells sorted from blood, taken in a trial of the OX40 agonist ivuxolimab. Receptors originate from an adult with an advanced solid tumor such as melanoma, head and neck, liver or kidney cancer. CDR3s include the opening cysteine and the closing phenylalanine or tryptophan. D genes are given only for firm matches. The size of a clone is reported for some rows only, either as once, few or many, or as a class for expanded clones.

D	J	size	V	CDR3	DNA
TRBD2	TRBJ2-7	-	TRBV27	CASSGSGGTEYEQYF	TGTGCCAGCAGTGGTAGCGGGGGGACTGAGTACGAGCAGTACTTC
-	TRBJ2-1	-	TRBV6-1	CASSPRTPEGEFF	TGTGCCAGCAGTCCTCGTACCCCCGAAGGAGAGTTCTTC
TRBD1	TRBJ1-2	-	TRBV27	CASSYNRGTYGYTF	TGTGCCAGCAGTTACAACAGGGGTACCTATGGCTACACCTTC
TRBD2	TRBJ2-5	once	TRBV5-4	CASSKAGEGQETQYF	TGTGCCAGCAGCAAAGCGGGGGAGGGCCAAGAGACCCAGTACTTC
-	TRBJ1-5	-	TRBV16	CASSQDGYQPQHF	TGTGCCAGCAGCCAAGACGGATATCAGCCCCAGCATTTT
-	TRBJ2-4	-	TRBV6-5	CASSSPRFGIQYF	TGTGCCAGCAGCTCACCCAGGTTCGGCATTCAGTACTTC
TRBD1	TRBJ2-7	-	TRBV7-3	CASSPGTGRGYEQYF	TGTGCCAGCAGCCCCGGGACAGGGAGAGGCTACGAGCAGTACTTC
-	TRBJ2-1	-	TRBV6-6	CASSYGGPGLGNEQFF	TGTGCCAGCAGTTATGGGGGGCCGGGTCTGGGCAATGAGCAGTTCTTC
-	TRBJ1-3	-	TRBV19	CASIGQNSGNTIYF	TGTGCCAGTATCGGACAGAACTCTGGAAACACCATATATTTT
TRBD1	TRBJ1-5	-	TRBV6-6	CASSYSRTGGTQPQHF	TGTGCCAGCAGTTACTCGCGAACAGGGGGGACTCAGCCCCAGCATTTT
TRBD1	TRBJ1-5	-	TRBV28	CASSPALPGTGNNQPQHF	TGTGCCAGCAGTCCGGCACTACCCGGGACAGGGAACAATCAGCCCCAGCATTTT
-	TRBJ2-1	-	TRBV7-8	CASSQLSGLVGNEQFF	TGTGCCAGCAGCCAACTGAGCGGCCTTGTGGGCAATGAGCAGTTCTTC
-	TRBJ2-7	-	TRBV13	CASRRQAFEQYF	TGTGCCAGCAGGCGACAGGCATTTGAGCAGTACTTC
-	TRBJ1-2	-	TRBV6-4	CASSDSESINPINCQYGYTF	TGTGCCAGCAGTGACTCGGAAAGTATTAACCCAATCAACTGTCAGTATGGCTACACCTTC
-	TRBJ2-1	-	TRBV7-3	CASSIMGYNEQFF	TGTGCCAGCAGCATAATGGGGTACAATGAGCAGTTCTTC
TRBD2	TRBJ2-3	-	TRBV6-5	CASMGGGTDTQYF	TGTGCCAGCATGGGCGGGGGAACAGATACGCAGTATTTT
-	TRBJ2-5	-	TRBV10-3	CAISEEGIRETQYF	TGTGCCATCAGTGAGGAGGGAATTCGAGAGACCCAGTACTTC
TRBD1	TRBJ2-7	-	TRBV11-2	CASSHRGGGEQYF	TGTGCCAGCAGCCACAGGGGTGGCGGCGAGCAGTACTTC
-	TRBJ2-7	-	TRBV7-8	CASSVGPTTYEQYF	TGTGCCAGCAGCGTAGGACCGACTACCTACGAGCAGTACTTC
-	TRBJ1-1	-	TRBV6-1	CASSVGGAEAFF	TGTGCCAGCAGTGTTGGGGGCGCCGAAGCTTTCTTT
TRBD1	TRBJ1-6	-	TRBV19	CASTMDRPNSPLHF	TGTGCCAGTACCATGGACAGGCCTAATTCACCCCTCCACTTT
-	TRBJ1-6	-	TRBV11-2	CASTRWVRDNSPLHF	TGTGCCAGCACTAGGTGGGTTCGGGATAATTCACCCCTCCACTTT
-	TRBJ1-1	-	TRBV28	CASSLYRADGNTEAFF	TGTGCCAGCAGTTTATACCGTGCGGACGGGAACACTGAAGCTTTCTTT
-	TRBJ2-3	-	TRBV7-3	CASSVDSTDTQYF	TGTGCCAGCAGTGTGGACAGTACAGATACGCAGTATTTT